Each of the 30 T cell receptor beta chains below was sequenced from the same sample in a study of cytomegalovirus exposure and HLA in healthy donors. Vbeta (60) and Jbeta (13) primers were used in the PCR. Sequencing used immunoSEQ multiplex PCR; TCRdb keeps in-frame clones, though not all of them. The sample table includes 60,000 to 70,000 clones. The sequenced sample consisted of PBMCs. These receptors were taken from a man aged 30-40 years in good health and CMV-seropositive.

The V call is TRBV11-3, the J call TRBJ2-7, with D possibly TRBD2 on 5 matching bases. The germline V gene encodes CDR1 SGHNT and CDR2 YENEEA. V was cut by 3 bases and J by 9 bases, with 15 bases left in between. CDR3 length: 13 residues. The CDR3 bases are TGTGCCAGCAGCTTGGGCGGGTTGGTAGGGCAGTACTTC. This sequence encodes CASSLGGLVGQYF. The full variable domain, with the rest looked up from reference TRBV11-3 and TRBJ2-7, is EAGVVQSPRYKIIEKKQPVAFWCNPISGHNTLYWYLQNLGQGPELLIRYENEEAVDDSQLPKDRFSAERLKGVDSTLKIQPAELGDSAVYLCASSLGGLVGQYFGPGTRLTVT.

The V and J genes are TRBV29-1 and TRBJ2-5; D is unclear. V dropped 4 bases and J dropped 0 bases, with 9 bases sitting between them. This CDR3 has 13 residues. CDR1 and CDR2 (germline): SQVTM, ANQGSEA. In DNA, the CDR3 is TGCAGCGTTGTCCGGTGGTACCAAGAGACCCAGTACTTC. Translating gives CSVVRWYQETQYF.

The chain links TRBV14 to TRBJ2-7; D might be TRBD2 (6 bases). Germline V gives CDR1 SGHDN, CDR2 FVKESK. The V and J ends lost 5 bases and 3 bases respectively, with 17 bases between them. The CDR3 has 15 residues. This CDR3 reads CASSFAFGSFYEQYF. The CDR3 DNA reads TGTGCCAGCAGCTTCGCTTTCGGGAGTTTCTACGAGCAGTACTTC.

This sequence joins TRBV6-1 and TRBJ2-2, with 8 bases identical to TRBD2. This CDR3 region has 17 residues. Germline CDR1 is MNHNS and CDR2 is SASEGT. V lost 4 bases to trimming and J lost 1 base; unmatched junction nucleotides: 8. CDR3 coding DNA: TGTGCCAGCAGTGCCCTCAAACTAGCGGAGAACACCGGGGAGCTGTTTTTT. Encoded protein: CASSALKLAENTGELFF.

This sequence joins TRBV6-4 and TRBJ2-7; the D is unclear. The CDR3 is made up of 13 amino acids. CDR1 is MRHNA, CDR2 SNTAGT, per germline. V was pared by 5 bases and J by 5 bases, with 13 bases between. The CDR3 nucleotides are TGTGCCAGCAGTTTCGACAAAACGAACGAGCAGTACTTC. This encodes CASSFDKTNEQYF.

This chain joins TRBV30 and TRBJ2-1, with D unresolved. V lost 0 bases and J lost 1, with 7 bases in between. The CDR3 loop spans 14 amino acids. Germline V lookup: CDR1 GTSNPN, CDR2 SVGIG (reference sequence). The CDR3 bases are TGTGCCTGGAGTGTTGGGCAGTCCTACAATGAGCAGTTCTTC. The encoded protein is CAWSVGQSYNEQFF. Full variable domain (missing parts from reference TRBV30 and TRBJ2-1): SQTIHQWPATLVQPVGSPLSLECTVEGTSNPNLYWYRQAAGRGLQLLFYSVGIGQISSEVPQNLSASRPQDRQFILSSKKLLLSDSGFYLCAWSVGQSYNEQFFGPGTRLTVL.

The J gene is TRBJ1-1, the V gene TRBV19, with 8 bases that match TRBD1. The germline V gene has CDR1 LNHDA and CDR2 SQIVND (reference sequence). The CDR3 is made up of 13 amino acids. Unmatched junction bases numbered 6, after V lost 4 bases and J lost 8 bases. CDR3 amino acids: CASSKTGGIEAFF. In DNA, the CDR3 is TGTGCCAGTAGTAAAACAGGGGGAATAGAAGCTTTCTTT.

The rearrangement joins TRBV30 to TRBJ2-1, with D possibly TRBD2 on 6 matching bases. V was cut by 3 bases and J by 5 bases, with 17 bases left in between. The CDR3 consists of 15 residues. Germline CDR1 is GTSNPN and CDR2 is SVGIG (reference sequence). CDR3 nucleotide sequence: TGTGCCTGGAGCGTAGGGCCCGGGAGTGACAATGAGCAGTTCTTC. Translating it yields CAWSVGPGSDNEQFF.

The chain uses TRBV5-8 and TRBJ1-2; D call uncertain. The CDR3 has 13 amino acids. Trimming removed 5 bases from V and 2 bases from J, with 10 bases in between. CDR1 and CDR2 from the germline V gene are SGHTS and YDEGEE. Here the CDR3 DNA reads TGTGCCAGCAGGTCGACTGGGAACTATGGCTACACCTTC. Its protein product is CASRSTGNYGYTF. Using reference TRBV5-8 and TRBJ1-2 for the parts outside the CDR3, the full variable domain is EAGVTQSPTHLIKTRGQQATLRCSPISGHTSVYWYQQALGLGLQFLLWYDEGEERNRGNFPPRFSGRQFPNYSSELNVNALELEDSALYLCASRSTGNYGYTFGSGTRLTVV.

This chain joins TRBV30 and TRBJ1-2; TRBD1 matches at 7 bases. The CDR3 runs to 15 residues. Germline V CDR1 and CDR2: GTSNPN, SVGIG (reference sequence). J gave up 6 bases and V 8 bases, and 18 bases lay outside the gene matches. The CDR3 loop is CAGNNQIGTVHGYTF. As DNA, the CDR3 is TGTGCCGGGAACAATCAAATTGGGACAGTTCATGGCTACACCTTC.

This rearrangement joins TRBV6-4 to TRBJ2-2; D perhaps matches TRBD2 (6 bases). Germline values: CDR1 MRHNA, CDR2 SNTAGT. V lost 7 bases, J lost 3 bases, and 12 bases lay in between. This CDR3 has 14 amino acids. CDR3 sequence: CASTSSGDTGELFF. The CDR3 nucleotides read TGTGCCAGCACCAGTAGCGGAGACACCGGGGAGCTGTTTTTT.

The chain is built from TRBV29-1 and TRBJ2-5; 7 bases agree with TRBD1. The germline V gene has CDR1 SQVTM and CDR2 ANQGSEA. The CDR3 has 17 amino acids. J gave up 1 base and V 0 bases, and 11 bases lay outside the gene matches. DNA of the CDR3: TGCAGCGTTGAAGATACAGGGGACCCAAATCTCCAAGAGACCCAGTACTTC. Amino acids: CSVEDTGDPNLQETQYF.

The V and J genes are TRBV19 and TRBJ2-7; the match to TRBD1 covers 12 bases. The germline CDR1 and CDR2 sequences are LNHDA and SQIVND (reference sequence). V gave up 9 bases and J gave up 7 bases; unmatched junction bases: 4. This CDR3 is built from 12 residues. The CDR3 DNA reads TGTGCCAGCGGGACAGGGGGCTGGGAGCAGTACTTC. Its translation: CASGTGGWEQYF.

This chain links TRBV7-3 with TRBJ2-7; tentatively, D is TRBD2 (6 bases). Per the germline V gene, CDR1 is SGHTA and CDR2 is FQGTGA. There are 15 residues in the CDR3. V shed 2 bases and J shed 0 bases, with 11 bases lying between them. Here the CDR3 reads CASSLGAGPSYEQYF. CDR3 nucleotides: TGTGCCAGCAGCTTAGGTGCGGGACCCTCCTACGAGCAGTACTTC.

The J gene is TRBJ2-5, the V gene TRBV7-9; 7 bases fit TRBD2. This CDR3 is 16 amino acids long. With V trimmed by 1 base and J by 5 bases, 10 bases remained unmatched. Germline CDR1 and CDR2: SEHNR and FQNEAQ (reference sequence). CDR3 sequence (DNA): TGTGCCAGCAGCTTAGAAAGCGGGGCTATTGGGGAGACCCAGTACTTC. This sequence encodes CASSLESGAIGETQYF. The whole variable domain, remainder taken from reference TRBV7-9 and TRBJ2-5, is DTGVSQNPRHKITKRGQNVTFRCDPISEHNRLYWYRQTLGQGPEFLTYFQNEAQLEKSRLLSDRFSAERPKGSFSTLEIQRTEQGDSAMYLCASSLESGAIGETQYFGPGTRLLVL.

J is TRBJ1-2 and V is TRBV5-1; no clear D gene. Germline CDR1 reads SGHRS; CDR2 reads YFSETQ. V was clipped by 3 bases and J by 0 bases, with 12 bases between them. The CDR3 runs 15 residues. The CDR3 reads CASSSPGGANYGYTF. The CDR3 DNA is TGCGCCAGCAGCTCACCTGGCGGGGCTAACTATGGCTACACCTTC. Using reference TRBV5-1 and TRBJ1-2 for the parts outside the CDR3, the full variable domain is KAGVTQTPRYLIKTRGQQVTLSCSPISGHRSVSWYQQTPGQGLQFLFEYFSETQRNKGNFPGRFSGRQFSNSRSEMNVSTLELGDSALYLCASSSPGGANYGYTFGSGTRLTVV.

This rearrangement joins TRBV30 to TRBJ2-1, with TRBD1 matching 11 bases. Germline V gene sequence: CDR1 GTSNPN, CDR2 SVGIG (reference sequence). The CDR3 runs to 14 residues. With V trimmed by 0 bases and J by 7 bases, 2 bases remained unmatched. In nucleotides, the CDR3 is TGTGCCTGGAGTGTAGGACAGGGGGCGAATGAGCAGTTCTTC. As protein: CAWSVGQGANEQFF.

The genes are TRBV2 and TRBJ1-5; tentative D call: TRBD1 (5 bases). V lost 10 bases and J 7 bases, leaving 17 bases between the germline ends. This CDR3 is 13 amino acids long. Germline V lookup: CDR1 SNHLY, CDR2 FYNNEI. CDR3 coding DNA: TGTGCCATCCAATCAGGGTTCAGCCAGCCCCAGCATTTT. Amino acid sequence: CAIQSGFSQPQHF.

The CDR3 reads CSVSRLNTEAFF. DNA for the CDR3: TGCAGCGTTTCCAGATTAAACACTGAAGCTTTCTTT. V usage is TRBV29-1 and J usage is TRBJ1-1; no reliable D call. Per germline, CDR1 SQVTM and CDR2 ANQGSEA. V dropped 5 bases and J dropped 2 bases, with 9 bases sitting between them. The CDR3 runs 12 residues.

This chain uses TRBV6-1 with TRBJ1-2; TRBD1 matches 7 bases. J was trimmed by 2 bases and V by 7 bases; bases with no gene match: 10. The V gene's germline CDR1 is MNHNS and CDR2 SASEGT. This CDR3 region has 15 residues. The CDR3 spells CASIQQGWSNYGYTF. CDR3 DNA sequence: TGTGCCAGCATACAACAGGGGTGGTCGAACTATGGCTACACCTTC.

This chain uses TRBV2 with TRBJ2-7; 8 nucleotides agree with TRBD2. The CDR3 runs 15 residues. The V gene end was trimmed by 3 bases and the J gene end by 4 bases; junction bases not matched to a gene: 8. CDR1 is SNHLY and CDR2 is FYNNEI in the germline V gene. Written as DNA, the CDR3 is TGTGCCAGCAGTGAGTTGGTAGCGGGGCGGTACGAGCAGTACTTC. It is translated as CASSELVAGRYEQYF.

V and J are TRBV5-4 and TRBJ2-1, with 11 bases aligning to TRBD1. Unmatched junction bases numbered 10, after V lost 3 bases and J lost 14 bases. The CDR3 has 14 residues. Per the germline V gene, CDR1 is SGHNT and CDR2 is YYREEE (reference sequence). The CDR3 nucleotides read TGTGCCAGCAGCTCGGGACAGGGGGTGAGGATGGAGTTCTTC. It translates to CASSSGQGVRMEFF.

The CDR3 loop is CAWDGGGSYNEQFF. The DNA of the CDR3 is TGTGCCTGGGATGGGGGGGGCTCCTACAATGAGCAGTTCTTC. This chain joins TRBV30 and TRBJ2-1; TRBD2 matches 7 bases. Germline V gives CDR1 GTSNPN, CDR2 SVGIG (reference sequence). J was trimmed by 0 bases and V by 5 bases; bases with no gene match: 4. The CDR3 spans 14 residues. Filled out from reference TRBV30 and TRBJ2-1, the complete variable domain reads SQTIHQWPATLVQPVGSPLSLECTVEGTSNPNLYWYRQAAGRGLQLLFYSVGIGQISSEVPQNLSASRPQDRQFILSSKKLLLSDSGFYLCAWDGGGSYNEQFFGPGTRLTVL.

The chain links TRBV4-1 to TRBJ2-7, with TRBD2 matching over 10 bases. The CDR3 consists of 16 residues. V lost 0 bases to trimming and J lost 6 bases; unmatched junction nucleotides: 8. Germline V gene data show CDR1 as MGHRA and CDR2 as YSYEKL. The CDR3 is CASSQELAGGGGEQYF. CDR3 in DNA: TGCGCCAGCAGCCAAGAGTTAGCGGGAGGTGGGGGCGAGCAGTACTTC.

The chain has TRBV4-2 and TRBJ1-1, with D perhaps TRBD1 (6 bases). The V gene's germline CDR1 is LGHNA and CDR2 YNFKEQ. The CDR3 is 14 amino acids. V lost 0 bases and J lost 3, with 8 bases in between. CDR3 in amino acids: CASSQEQGDTEAFF. The CDR3 DNA reads as TGTGCCAGCAGCCAAGAACAGGGCGACACTGAAGCTTTCTTT.

The V gene is TRBV12-5, the J gene TRBJ1-1; tentative D call: TRBD1 (6 bases). Germline V lookup: CDR1 LGHNT, CDR2 FRNRAP. The CDR3 runs to 16 residues. The V and J ends lost 0 bases and 4 bases respectively, with 15 bases between them. Written as DNA, the CDR3 is TGTGCTAGTGGTTTGGTTTTAGGGCAGGGGCCCACTGAAGCTTTCTTT. Amino acid sequence: CASGLVLGQGPTEAFF.

V gene TRBV2 combines with J gene TRBJ2-2, with no clear D. Germline V gene data show CDR1 as SNHLY and CDR2 as FYNNEI. Trimming took off 4 bases at V and 7 bases at J, with 4 bases between the two ends. The CDR3 contains 11 residues. The CDR3 reads CASSVNGELFF. Here the CDR3 DNA reads TGTGCCAGCAGTGTAAACGGGGAGCTGTTTTTT.

The chain uses TRBV19 and TRBJ1-2; 8 nucleotides agree with TRBD1. V was pared by 8 bases and J by 4 bases, with 6 bases of the junction left unmatched. The CDR3 is 13 amino acids. Per germline, CDR1 LNHDA and CDR2 SQIVND (reference sequence). The CDR3 sequence is CASVTGGIYGYTF. The CDR3 DNA sequence: TGTGCCAGTGTAACAGGGGGTATCTATGGCTACACCTTC.

The rearrangement joins TRBV29-1 to TRBJ2-5; 7 nucleotides align to TRBD1. CDR1 SQVTM and CDR2 ANQGSEA come from the germline V gene. CDR3 length: 13 residues. With V trimmed by 8 bases and J by 0 bases, 6 bases remained unmatched. CDR3 sequence (DNA): TGCAGCAACCGGGACAGCCACCAAGAGACCCAGTACTTC. It is translated as CSNRDSHQETQYF.

This sequence joins TRBV6-1 and TRBJ2-1, with 15 bases fitting TRBD2. This CDR3 has 18 residues. Germline V gene data show CDR1 as MNHNS and CDR2 as SASEGT. Unmatched junction bases numbered 9, after V lost 4 bases and J lost 5 bases. The CDR3 sequence is CASSVPGLAGGSDNEQFF. The CDR3 nucleotides read TGTGCCAGCAGTGTACCGGGACTAGCGGGGGGATCCGACAATGAGCAGTTCTTC.